This TCR beta chain was identified during a study of T cell responses to AZD1222 COVID-19 vaccine. At the level of the study: Second doses were pooled across both intervals (about 4 or about 12 weeks).

Sequenced by immunoSEQ multiplex PCR; TCRdb stores in-frame clones only, minus some. The data show about 150,000 clones, about 88% seen once. In the case of this clone: As yet, its antigen is unknown.

The V and J ends lost 6 bases and 3 bases respectively, with 14 bases between them. Germline CDR1 is SGHVS and CDR2 is FQNEAQ. CDR3 length: 14 residues. Points from the study as a whole: Just six AZD1222 recipients tested seropositive at baseline. In a largely white British group with more females than males, clonal diversity was possibly underestimated.

The rearrangement uses TRBV7-8 and TRBJ1-1; D might be TRBD1 (6 bases). This clonotype was obtained from an adult in good health. The sample in question was peripheral blood, obtained on day 0 of AZD1222 vaccination. CDR3 in amino acids: CASSTTGSYTEAFF. The CDR3 DNA sequence: TGTGCCAGCAGTACTACAGGGTCTTACACTGAAGCTTTCTTT.